This record looks at one T cell receptor (beta chain) sequence and its context. Germline V gene data show CDR1 as MDHEN and CDR2 as SYDVKM. V was pared by 3 bases and J by 8 bases, with 9 bases between. The CDR3 totals 12 residues. Method: immunoSEQ multiplex PCR; TCRdb's copy keeps in-frame clones and lacks some. This table has under 300,000 clones, approximately 90% appearing once. The data are from a study of blood T cell repertoires in COVID-19. Study information: Samples came from the United States, Italy and Spain, spanning acute and convalescent COVID-19.

The chain joins TRBV28 to TRBJ2-3; no firm D call. This receptor was taken from a woman in her fifties or sixties in a cohort exposed to, infected with or recovered from COVID-19 (not recorded which). Sequencing was done on a sample of PBMCs or T cells enriched from blood (not recorded which). CDR3 coding DNA: TGTGCCAGCAGTTTCGTAGCAAGTACGCAGTATTTT. It yields the protein CASSFVASTQYF.